Sequencing of this T cell receptor (beta chain) was carried out in a study of neurological immune-mediated disorders. Study-wide results and limits: The greatest TCR clonal expansion occurred in HTLV-1-associated myelopathy and the least in multiple sclerosis, which fell below healthy controls.

Libraries used 2 million unsorted PBMCs kept frozen in RNAlater. The V gene's germline CDR1 is MNHEY and CDR2 SVGEGT. The CDR3 spans 19 residues. V lost 1 base to trimming and J lost 4 bases; unmatched junction nucleotides: 9. This clonotype was recorded at least ten times. What it binds is not known. The authors produced cDNA by 5'RACE using 10-nucleotide random UMIs. Each CDR3 protein gets one entry after TCRdb re-called the 5' RACE reads with MiXCR. Here the sample spans roughly 27,000 distinct CDR3 sequences, 2% to 2.5% being singletons. This clonotype was obtained from a woman in her forties or fifties with multiple sclerosis. This chain connects TRBV6-2 or TRBV6-3 to TRBJ2-2, with TRBD2 matching over 13 bases. The sample taken for sequencing was PBMCs. The CDR3, as DNA: TGTGCCAGCAGTTACTTGCGTCCGGGACTAGCGGGGATCACCGGGGAGCTGTTTTTT. Its translation is CASSYLRPGLAGITGELFF.